Following are 24 T cell receptor beta chains from one sample sequenced in a study of cytomegalovirus exposure and HLA in healthy donors. The method was immunoSEQ multiplex PCR; TCRdb's version includes in-frame clones alone and lacks a portion of them. The data contain 130,000 to 150,000 clones, nearly 90% of them singletons. The sequencing input was PBMCs. These receptors were collected from a young woman in good health and CMV-seropositive.

This clone was picked up a small number of times. The chain uses TRBV7-9 and TRBJ1-5; perhaps TRBD1 as D (5 bases). CDR3 length equals 14 residues. Trimming took 6 bases from V and 3 from J, leaving 12 bases between them. Looked up from germline, CDR1 is SEHNR and CDR2 is FQNEAQ (reference sequence). The CDR3 DNA sequence: TGTGCCAGCAGTAACGGGACTCTCAATCAGCCCCAGCATTTT. Its protein is CASSNGTLNQPQHF. The variable domain in full, completed from reference TRBV7-9 and TRBJ1-5, reads DTGVSQNPRHKITKRGQNVTFRCDPISEHNRLYWYRQTLGQGPEFLTYFQNEAQLEKSRLLSDRFSAERPKGSFSTLEIQRTEQGDSAMYLCASSNGTLNQPQHFGDGTRLSIL.

This chain uses TRBV7-2 with TRBJ2-1, with TRBD1 identical over 9 bases. Germline lookup yields CDR1 SGHTA and CDR2 FQGNSA. The CDR3 runs 15 residues. Losses at the gene ends were 6 bases for V and 4 bases for J; bases not matched to a gene: 7. DNA for the CDR3: TGTGCCAGCAGACCGGGACAGGGAATGTACAATGAGCAGTTCTTC. Protein: CASRPGQGMYNEQFF. Full variable domain (remainder filled in from reference TRBV7-2 and TRBJ2-1): GAGVSQSPSNKVTEKGKDVELRCDPISGHTALYWYRQSLGQGLEFLIYFQGNSAPDKSGLPSDRFSAERTGGSVSTLTIQRTQQEDSAVYLCASRPGQGMYNEQFFGPGTRLTVL.

The chain has TRBV25-1 and TRBJ2-5, with 10 positions matching TRBD1. There are 16 residues in the CDR3. After removal of 7 bases from V and 4 bases from J, the junction contained 12 bases not matched to a gene. The germline V gene encodes CDR1 MGHDK and CDR2 SYGVNS. The CDR3 region is CASNKLGTGDGETQYF. The DNA for the CDR3 is TGTGCCAGCAATAAACTGGGGACAGGGGACGGAGAGACCCAGTACTTC.

The chain couples TRBV6-1 to TRBJ1-6, with D unresolved. Trimming removed 7 bases at V and 10 bases at J, with 11 bases between. This CDR3 is built from 12 residues. Germline V gives CDR1 MNHNS, CDR2 SASEGT. CDR3: CASTVGVSPLHF. CDR3 coding DNA: TGTGCCAGCACCGTCGGAGTGTCACCCCTCCACTTT.

This clone showed up just once. The rearrangement uses TRBV7-3 and TRBJ2-1, with 9 positions matching TRBD1. CDR3 size: 13 residues. The germline V gene encodes CDR1 SGHTA and CDR2 FQGTGA. Trimming removed 5 bases from V and 8 bases from J; junction bases left unmatched: 4. In DNA form, the CDR3 reads TGTGCCAGCAGCCGTTGGACAGGGGATGAGCAGTTCTTC. Its protein is CASSRWTGDEQFF. Drawing the rest from reference TRBV7-3 and TRBJ2-1, the complete variable domain is GAGVSQTPSNKVTEKGKYVELRCDPISGHTALYWYRQSLGQGPEFLIYFQGTGAADDSGLPNDRFFAVRPEGSVSTLKIQRTERGDSAVYLCASSRWTGDEQFFGPGTRLTVL.

This chain links TRBV4-2 with TRBJ2-7, with D maybe TRBD1 (6 bases). Germline lookup yields CDR1 LGHNA and CDR2 YNFKEQ. This CDR3 region has 16 residues. Trimming cost V 0 bases and J 0 bases, with 12 bases left between them. The CDR3 region is CASSQEEGQSSYEQYF. For the CDR3, the DNA is TGTGCCAGCAGCCAAGAGGAAGGACAGAGCTCCTACGAGCAGTACTTC.

The rearrangement joins TRBV7-8 to TRBJ1-1; possible D gene TRBD1, 6 bases. V lost 5 bases and J 1 base, leaving 14 bases between the germline ends. Looked up from germline, CDR1 is SGHVS and CDR2 is FQNEAQ. The CDR3 contains 15 residues. This CDR3 reads CASSLLQGGNTEAFF. In nucleotides, the CDR3 is TGTGCCAGCAGCCTTCTACAAGGGGGGAACACTGAAGCTTTCTTT.

The chain combines TRBV10-3 with TRBJ1-6; D gene uncertain. There are 16 residues in the CDR3. V was cut by 10 bases and J by 6 bases, with 22 bases left in between. Germline CDR1 and CDR2: ENHRY and SYGVKD. CDR3 nucleotide sequence: TGTGCCACCGCGCCGGGTCTTAAAGAAGCTAATTCACCCCTCCACTTT. This gives the protein CATAPGLKEANSPLHF.

V usage is TRBV5-1 and J usage is TRBJ2-7; TRBD2 is a possible D gene (6 bases). The CDR3 runs 13 residues. Trimming cost V 0 bases and J 6 bases, with 10 bases left between them. The germline V gene encodes CDR1 SGHRS and CDR2 YFSETQ. The CDR3 loop reads CASSLEDGGEQYF. In DNA, the CDR3 is TGCGCCAGCAGCTTGGAGGACGGGGGCGAGCAGTACTTC.

The CDR3 region is CASSEELVGEQYF. Written as DNA, the CDR3 is TGTGCCAGCAGTGAAGAGCTAGTGGGCGAGCAGTACTTC. The genes are TRBV6-1 and TRBJ2-7; D gene ambiguous. CDR1 is MNHNS, CDR2 SASEGT, per germline. The CDR3 sequence is 13 residues long. Trimming took off 1 base at V and 6 bases at J, with 10 bases between the two ends.

The rearrangement links TRBV7-2 to TRBJ1-5, with D hard to call. The CDR3 consists of 15 residues. V was pared by 0 bases and J by 3 bases, with 9 bases between. Germline CDR1 SGHTA, CDR2 FQGNSA. The CDR3 DNA reads as TGTGCCAGCAGCTTAGCGTATCAGAACAATCAGCCCCAGCATTTT. Its translation is CASSLAYQNNQPQHF.

This chain joins TRBV5-1 and TRBJ2-5; 14 positions match TRBD2. In germline, CDR1 is SGHRS, CDR2 YFSETQ. The trim removed 4 bases at V and 2 bases at J, leaving 10 bases unmatched. The CDR3 has 18 amino acids. The CDR3 DNA is TGCGCCAGCAGCCATTGGCTCGGACTAGCGGGGGGTCAAGAGACCCAGTACTTC. As protein: CASSHWLGLAGGQETQYF. The full variable domain, rest sourced from reference TRBV5-1 and TRBJ2-5, is KAGVTQTPRYLIKTRGQQVTLSCSPISGHRSVSWYQQTPGQGLQFLFEYFSETQRNKGNFPGRFSGRQFSNSRSEMNVSTLELGDSALYLCASSHWLGLAGGQETQYFGPGTRLLVL.

The gene calls are TRBV19 and TRBJ1-3, with D tentatively TRBD1 (6 bases). The CDR3 has 18 residues. Germline CDR1 LNHDA, CDR2 SQIVND (reference sequence). With 5 bases removed from V and 0 bases from J, the gap between germline ends came to 20 bases. The CDR3 nucleotides are TGTGCCAGTAGTCAGAAAAAGACAGGTACAAACTCTGGAAACACCATATATTTT. It specifies CASSQKKTGTNSGNTIYF.

The chain carries TRBV10-3 and TRBJ2-4, with D maybe TRBD1 (6 bases). There are 15 residues in the CDR3. The V gene's germline CDR1 is ENHRY and CDR2 SYGVKD. V was shortened by 8 bases and J by 0 bases, with 14 bases between the two germline ends. In DNA form, the CDR3 reads TGTGCCATCGAGGGCCAGGGGTTAGCCAAAAACATTCAGTACTTC. This codes for CAIEGQGLAKNIQYF.

The CDR3 here is CASSEWGQGATEAFF. The DNA for the CDR3 is TGTGCCAGCAGTGAGTGGGGACAGGGGGCCACTGAAGCTTTCTTT. The genes are TRBV25-1 and TRBJ1-1, with TRBD1 matching over 12 bases. The junction had 3 bases not matched to a gene; V was cut back by 3 bases and J by 4 bases. Germline V CDR1 and CDR2: MGHDK, SYGVNS. This CDR3 comprises 15 residues.

The chain links TRBV7-8 to TRBJ1-2; maybe TRBD1 (5 bases). CDR1 is SGHVS, CDR2 FQNEAQ, per germline. This CDR3 is built from 14 residues. Trimming left V 7 bases short and J 8 bases short, with 20 bases between. CDR3 loop: CASKMGGTTRGYTF. The CDR3 DNA follows: TGTGCCAGCAAGATGGGGGGAACAACGCGAGGCTACACCTTC. Full variable domain (outside the CDR3, taken from reference TRBV7-8 and TRBJ1-2): GAGVSQSPRYKVAKRGQDVALRCDPISGHVSLFWYQQALGQGPEFLTYFQNEAQLDKSGLPSDRFFAERPEGSVSTLKIQRTQQEDSAVYLCASKMGGTTRGYTFGSGTRLTVV.

CDR3 in DNA: TGTGCCAGCAGCGTAGTTGCTAGCGGGGAGCCGCAGTTCTTC. It specifies CASSVVASGEPQFF. The chain combines TRBV9 with TRBJ2-1; TRBD2 aligns across 9 bases. Germline CDR1 SGDLS, CDR2 YYNGEE. The CDR3 extends over 14 amino acids. The ends lost 0 bases at V and 12 bases at J; junction bases unmatched: 7.

V usage is TRBV19 and J usage is TRBJ2-2; D might be TRBD1 (5 bases). Germline V gives CDR1 LNHDA, CDR2 SQIVND (reference sequence). Trimming cost V 5 bases and J 2 bases, with 12 bases left between them. The CDR3 contains 15 residues. CDR3 region: CASSQRTPNTGELFF. As DNA, the CDR3 is TGTGCCAGTAGTCAAAGGACACCCAACACCGGGGAGCTGTTTTTT.

The chain recombines TRBV12-5 with TRBJ1-2; 10 bases fit TRBD1. Germline values: CDR1 LGHNT, CDR2 FRNRAP. CDR3 length: 14 residues. V gave up 6 bases and J gave up 7 bases; unmatched junction bases: 8. The CDR3 spells CASGWDRGFGGYTF. The DNA for the CDR3 is TGTGCTAGTGGGTGGGACAGGGGATTTGGTGGCTACACCTTC.

The V and J genes are TRBV7-2 and TRBJ2-7; 9 bases fit TRBD1. Unmatched junction bases numbered 7, after V lost 5 bases and J lost 5 bases. Germline values: CDR1 SGHTA, CDR2 FQGNSA. The CDR3 sequence is 14 residues long. The CDR3, as DNA: TGTGCCAGCAGCCCCGTGGACAGGGGTAACGAGCAGTACTTC. It yields the protein CASSPVDRGNEQYF. The full variable domain, with the rest looked up from reference TRBV7-2 and TRBJ2-7, is GAGVSQSPSNKVTEKGKDVELRCDPISGHTALYWYRQSLGQGLEFLIYFQGNSAPDKSGLPSDRFSAERTGGSVSTLTIQRTQQEDSAVYLCASSPVDRGNEQYFGPGTRLTVT.

V is TRBV5-1 and J is TRBJ2-3; 9 bases line up with TRBD2. There are 15 residues in the CDR3. Unmatched junction bases numbered 2, after V lost 2 bases and J lost 1 base. The V gene's germline CDR1 is SGHRS and CDR2 YFSETQ. CDR3 amino acids: CASSFRTSGTDTQYF. CDR3 DNA: TGCGCCAGCAGCTTCCGGACTAGCGGCACAGATACGCAGTATTTT.

The chain couples TRBV5-4 to TRBJ2-1; D is perhaps TRBD2 (5 bases). The germline V gene encodes CDR1 SGHNT and CDR2 YYREEE (reference sequence). This CDR3 region has 14 residues. Trimming pared 3 bases from V and 7 bases from J, leaving 14 bases between. In DNA form, the CDR3 reads TGTGCCAGCAGCTCTCATCGGACTGTAAATGAGCAGTTCTTC. The encoded protein is CASSSHRTVNEQFF.

The chain carries TRBV6-1 and TRBJ1-2, with a tentative D call TRBD1 (5 bases). Trimming took off 1 base at V and 2 bases at J, with 17 bases between the two ends. CDR1 is MNHNS and CDR2 is SASEGT in the germline V gene. The length of the CDR3 is 17 residues. This CDR3 reads CASSEDGGGSANYGYTF. The DNA for the CDR3 is TGTGCCAGCAGTGAAGATGGCGGGGGATCGGCCAACTATGGCTACACCTTC.

The chain employs TRBV11-3 and TRBJ2-5; 10 positions agree with TRBD1. V was pared by 5 bases and J by 1 base, with 4 bases of the junction left unmatched. Germline CDR1 and CDR2: SGHNT and YENEEA. The CDR3 spans 15 residues. In DNA, the CDR3 is TGTGCCAGCAGCCCCCGGACAGGGGGCCAAGAGACCCAGTACTTC. Its protein product is CASSPRTGGQETQYF.